The sequence of this T cell receptor beta chain was determined in a study of beta chain features in type 1 diabetes. Trimming shortened V by 4 bases and J by 6 bases, and 22 bases separated the two germline ends. CDR3 length equals 15 residues. The germline V gene has CDR1 SQVTM and CDR2 ANQGSEA. In its sample, this clone was seen many times. Expressed TCRB transcripts were sequenced after all isolated RNA was converted to cDNA. Roughly 3.7 million reads, on average, came from each naive, central memory and regulatory T cell sample. The repertoire was sequenced with immunoSEQ multiplex PCR; TCRdb's copy has only in-frame clones and lacks some. The repertoire includes 400,000 to 500,000 clones, roughly 14% of them detected once, and roughly 0.036% sits in the top ten.

The rearrangement links TRBV29-1 to TRBJ2-7, with D possibly being TRBD1 (5 bases). The sequencing sample was made of naive CD4+ T cells from blood. The TCR was taken from a man aged 25 to 40 in good health. CDR3 sequence: CSVATLVQGTGEQYF. The CDR3 DNA follows: TGCAGCGTTGCGACGTTGGTTCAGGGAACGGGCGAGCAGTACTTC.